The sequence of this T cell receptor beta chain was determined in a study of regulatory T cells in long-lasting Graves disease. Study as a whole: The criterion for persistent Graves' disease was over 5 years of antithyroid drugs with positive TSH receptor antibodies. Study-level findings and limits: A greater number of public clonotypes (under 3,000) was shared by persistent patients than by new patients (about 990).

Time point in this sample: persistent/refractory GD, antithyroid drugs over 5 years with positive TRAb. After RNA was extracted from PBMCs, the TCR library was made from it. American Thyroid Association guidelines defined Graves' disease diagnosis. CDR3 length equals 15 residues. J lost 2 bases, V lost 0 bases, and 4 bases had no gene match. Germline V gene lookup returns CDR1 SGHDN and CDR2 FVKESK. Arm-PCR of CDR3 regions and iRepertoire HTBI primers were used to build TCR beta libraries. TCRdb re-called the multiplex PCR reads through MiXCR, storing one row per CDR3 protein. In the table there are about 310,000 distinct CDR3 sequences, approximately 20% of which are singletons. Concerning this clonotype: Its specificity is not known.

The sequenced sample was peripheral blood mononuclear cells (PBMCs), obtained when the disease was refractory, from a patient treated with antithyroid drugs. This TCR derives from a female donor with Graves disease. V is TRBV14 and J is TRBJ2-7, with 7 positions matching TRBD1. Here the CDR3 DNA reads TGTGCCAGCAGCCAAGAGCAGGGGGTAACCTACGAGCAGTACTTC. It yields the protein CASSQEQGVTYEQYF.